This is a list of T cell receptor beta chains from one sample in a study of Ad26.COV2.S vaccination and SARS-CoV-2 variants. The assay was immunoSEQ multiplex PCR, and TCRdb's table has in-frame clones only and misses some. This table holds roughly 390,000 clones, 88% found once. The specimen was peripheral blood, collected in a trial of Ad26.COV2.S vaccine versus placebo. These receptors all stem from a person between 18 and 65 years old who received the Ad26.COV2.S COVID-19 vaccine or a placebo. The CDR3 runs from the conserved cysteine through the conserved F or W. Each record gives: D gene, V gene, clone size, J gene, CDR3 protein, CDR3 DNA. D genes are given only for firm matches. Part of the rows lack a size; the others show once, few, many or a class for expanded clones.

D gene: TRBD1; V gene: TRBV3-1/TRBV3-2; clone size: NA; J gene: TRBJ1-1; CDR3 protein: CASSQRPGGTEAFF; CDR3 DNA: TGTGCCAGCAGCCAAAGACCAGGGGGCACTGAAGCTTTCTTT
D gene: TRBD1; V gene: TRBV5-1; clone size: NA; J gene: TRBJ2-7; CDR3 protein: CASSRDRDPYEQYF; CDR3 DNA: TGCGCCAGCAGCAGGGACAGGGATCCCTACGAGCAGTACTTC
D gene: NA; V gene: TRBV2; clone size: few; J gene: TRBJ1-2; CDR3 protein: CASSDQGIPYGYTF; CDR3 DNA: TGTGCCAGCAGTGATCAGGGGATACCCTATGGCTACACCTTC
D gene: TRBD2; V gene: TRBV7-9; clone size: NA; J gene: TRBJ2-3; CDR3 protein: CASSPKSGLGGGHTDTQYF; CDR3 DNA: TGTGCCAGCAGCCCCAAGAGCGGTTTGGGCGGGGGGCACACAGATACGCAGTATTTT
D gene: NA; V gene: TRBV27; clone size: NA; J gene: TRBJ1-1; CDR3 protein: CASSYRGLNTEAFF; CDR3 DNA: TGTGCCAGCAGTTATAGGGGCTTGAACACTGAAGCTTTCTTT
D gene: NA; V gene: TRBV7-9; clone size: NA; J gene: TRBJ1-2; CDR3 protein: CASSLGANYGYTF; CDR3 DNA: TGTGCCAGCAGCTTAGGAGCGAACTATGGCTACACCTTC
D gene: NA; V gene: TRBV3-1/TRBV3-2; clone size: NA; J gene: TRBJ2-3; CDR3 protein: CASSQRGADTQYF; CDR3 DNA: TGTGCCAGCAGCCAGAGAGGAGCAGATACGCAGTATTTT
D gene: NA; V gene: TRBV7-8; clone size: NA; J gene: TRBJ2-1; CDR3 protein: CASSLGRDEQFF; CDR3 DNA: TGTGCCAGCAGCTTAGGCAGGGATGAGCAGTTCTTC
D gene: TRBD1; V gene: TRBV19; clone size: NA; J gene: TRBJ1-6; CDR3 protein: CASSNPDRGNQPLHF; CDR3 DNA: TGTGCCAGTAGTAATCCAGACAGGGGGAATCAACCCCTCCACTTT
D gene: NA; V gene: TRBV5-1; clone size: NA; J gene: TRBJ2-6; CDR3 protein: CASSLPRVPGANVLTF; CDR3 DNA: TGCGCCAGCAGCTTGCCGCGTGTCCCTGGGGCCAACGTCCTGACTTTC
D gene: NA; V gene: TRBV24-1; clone size: NA; J gene: TRBJ2-1; CDR3 protein: CATSDGGLRFF; CDR3 DNA: TGTGCCACCAGTGACGGCGGTTTGCGGTTCTTC
D gene: NA; V gene: TRBV29-1; clone size: NA; J gene: TRBJ1-2; CDR3 protein: CSVLEGQGYTF; CDR3 DNA: TGCAGCGTTCTGGAGGGGCAAGGCTACACCTTC